This TCR beta chain was identified in a study of technical replicates of blood from four donors. The germline gives CDR1 SQVTM, CDR2 ANQGSEA. J lost 4 bases, V lost 4 bases, and 4 bases had no gene match. The CDR3 extends over 13 amino acids. Repertoires were generated with immunoSEQ multiplex PCR, while TCRdb's copy carries only in-frame clones and drops some. The repertoire holds 77,000 or so clones, with 80% to 95% as singletons. The genes are TRBV29-1 and TRBJ2-7, with 10 bases identical to TRBD2. The clonotype was recovered from a human donor in good health. Specimen: T cells isolated from PBMCs. The CDR3: CSVVLAGAYEQYF. The CDR3 nucleotides read TGCAGCGTTGTCCTAGCGGGAGCTTACGAGCAGTACTTC.